This TCR beta chain came from a study of T cell responses to AZD1222 COVID-19 vaccine. Samples with a second dose at about 4 or about 12 weeks were pooled together. CDR1 MDHEN and CDR2 SYDVKM come from the germline V gene. The germline V and J ends were trimmed by 3 bases and 2 bases, with 5 bases remaining between them. The CDR3 runs to 13 residues. The method was immunoSEQ multiplex PCR; TCRdb's version includes in-frame clones alone and lacks a portion of them. Seen here are fewer than 200,000 clones, approximately 94% observed once, and the top ten hold around 1.6%. With respect to this clone: Its antigen is unidentified.

Points from the study as a whole: Following two doses of AZD1222, Spike-specific TCR breadth and depth rose.

The sample was peripheral blood, taken 28 days after the second AZD1222 dose. The clonotype was recovered from an adult who received the AZD1222 COVID-19 vaccine. The chain couples TRBV28 to TRBJ1-5, with unresolved D. CDR3 in amino acids: CASSFVGNQPQHF. DNA of the CDR3: TGTGCCAGCAGTTTTGTGGGCAATCAGCCCCAGCATTTT.